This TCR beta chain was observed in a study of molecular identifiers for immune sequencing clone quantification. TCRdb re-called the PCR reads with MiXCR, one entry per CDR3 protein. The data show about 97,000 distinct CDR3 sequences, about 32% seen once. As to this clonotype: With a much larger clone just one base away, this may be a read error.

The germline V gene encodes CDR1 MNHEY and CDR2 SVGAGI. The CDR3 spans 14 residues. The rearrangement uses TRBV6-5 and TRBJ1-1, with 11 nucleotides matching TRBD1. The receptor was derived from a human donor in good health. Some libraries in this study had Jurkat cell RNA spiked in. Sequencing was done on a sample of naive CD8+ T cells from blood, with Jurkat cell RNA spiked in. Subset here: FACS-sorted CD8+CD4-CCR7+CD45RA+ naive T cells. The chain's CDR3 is CACRGGQGGLSAFF. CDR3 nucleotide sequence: TGTGCCTGCAGAGGGGGACAGGGGGGACTCAGTGCTTTCTTT.